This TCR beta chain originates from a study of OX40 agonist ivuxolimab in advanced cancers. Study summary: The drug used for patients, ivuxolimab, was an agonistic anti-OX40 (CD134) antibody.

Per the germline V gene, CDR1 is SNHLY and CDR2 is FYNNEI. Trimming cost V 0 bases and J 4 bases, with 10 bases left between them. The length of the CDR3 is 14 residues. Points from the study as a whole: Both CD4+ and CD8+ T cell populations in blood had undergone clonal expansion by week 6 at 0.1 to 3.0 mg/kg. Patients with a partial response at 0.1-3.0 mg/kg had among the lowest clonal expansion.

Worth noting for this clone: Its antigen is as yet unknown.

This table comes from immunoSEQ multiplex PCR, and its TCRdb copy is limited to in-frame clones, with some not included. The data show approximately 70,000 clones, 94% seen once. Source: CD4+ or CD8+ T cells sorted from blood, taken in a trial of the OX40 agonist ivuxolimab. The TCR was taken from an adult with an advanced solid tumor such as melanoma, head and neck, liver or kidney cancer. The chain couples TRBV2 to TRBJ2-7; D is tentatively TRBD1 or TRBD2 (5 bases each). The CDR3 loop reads CASSEAGVLYEQYF. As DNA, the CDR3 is TGTGCCAGCAGTGAAGCGGGGGTTCTGTACGAGCAGTACTTC.